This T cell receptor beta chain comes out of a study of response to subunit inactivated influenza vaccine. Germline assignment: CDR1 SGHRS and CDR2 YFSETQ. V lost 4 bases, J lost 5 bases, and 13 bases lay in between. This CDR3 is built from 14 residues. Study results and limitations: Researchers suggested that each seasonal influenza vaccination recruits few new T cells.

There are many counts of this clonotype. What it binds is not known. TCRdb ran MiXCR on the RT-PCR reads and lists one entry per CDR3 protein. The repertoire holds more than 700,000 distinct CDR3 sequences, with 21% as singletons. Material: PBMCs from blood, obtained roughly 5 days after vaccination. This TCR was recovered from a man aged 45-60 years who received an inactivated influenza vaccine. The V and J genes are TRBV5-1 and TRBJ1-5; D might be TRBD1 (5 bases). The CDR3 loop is CASSPDRRDQPQHF. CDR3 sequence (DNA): TGCGCCAGCAGCCCCGACAGAAGGGATCAGCCCCAGCATTTT. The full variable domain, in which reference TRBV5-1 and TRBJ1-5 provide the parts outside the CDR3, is KAGVTQTPRYLIKTRGQQVTLSCSPISGHRSVSWYQQTPGQGLQFLFEYFSETQRNKGNFPGRFSGRQFSNSRSEMNVSTLELGDSALYLCASSPDRRDQPQHFGDGTRLSIL.